Included here is one T cell receptor beta chain sequence, with context. The antigen is unknown. This sample stems from a study of neurological immune-mediated disorders. TCRdb processed the 5' RACE reads anew with MiXCR; each CDR3 protein has one entry. The sample consists of 65,000 to 95,000 distinct CDR3 sequences, 5% to 6.5% of them appearing once. The time point is: longitudinal time-point 2. The germline gives CDR1 SGHVS, CDR2 FQNEAQ. Germline trimming cut 5 bases from V and 3 bases from J; bases unmatched to any gene: 7. The CDR3 runs 15 residues. Notes on the study in general: The most TCR clonal expansion was seen in HTLV-1-associated myelopathy, and the least was seen in multiple sclerosis, which fell below healthy controls.

The material sequenced was PBMCs. This clonotype was obtained from a woman in her fifties or sixties with multiple sclerosis. The chain is built from TRBV7-8 and TRBJ2-1, with 7 bases that match TRBD2. CDR3 sequence (DNA): TGTGCCAGCAGCCCGGATGGACTAGGCTACAATGAGCAGTTCTTC. Translation: CASSPDGLGYNEQFF.